This passage covers 20 T cell receptor beta chains from one sample sequenced in a study of shared clonotypes between healthy human individuals. Sequencing used immunoSEQ multiplex PCR; TCRdb keeps in-frame clones, though not all of them. The profile shows some 2.1 million clones, about 95% of them singletons. CD45RO negativity and positive selection for CCR7 defined naive CD8 cells, a population that excluded terminally differentiated effector memory CD45RA+ cells. The sequenced sample consisted of naive CD8+ T cells sorted from blood. The receptors here all came from a man aged 18 to 30 in good health.

CDR3 DNA sequence: TGTGCCAGTCAGGAAATGGGTGAGCAGTTCTTC. Amino acids: CASQEMGEQFF. V is TRBV2 and J is TRBJ2-1; D not resolved. V was trimmed by 9 bases and J by 9 bases, leaving 12 bases between them. This CDR3 is built from 11 residues. Germline lookup yields CDR1 SNHLY and CDR2 FYNNEI.

The V call is TRBV9, the J call TRBJ2-1; the D is unclear. V gave up 4 bases and J gave up 4 bases, with 15 bases separating them. The CDR3 sequence is 15 residues long. Looked up from germline, CDR1 is SGDLS and CDR2 is YYNGEE. This CDR3 is CASSIRSSLYNEQFF. CDR3 nucleotide sequence: TGTGCCAGCAGCATCCGGAGTAGCCTTTACAATGAGCAGTTCTTC.

This clone was picked up a small number of times. CDR3 in DNA: TGTGCCAGCAGCAGGGAGGGGTCGAACACCGGGGAGCTGTTTTTT. Translation: CASSREGSNTGELFF. The chain employs TRBV13 and TRBJ2-2; 7 bases map to TRBD2. CDR1 and CDR2 (germline): PRHDT, FYEKMQ (reference sequence). The V segment lost 5 bases and the J segment 0 bases; nucleotides outside the gene matches: 3. There are 15 residues in the CDR3.

This chain links TRBV6-1 with TRBJ1-5; the D is unclear. This CDR3 has 14 amino acids. V gave up 6 bases and J gave up 1 base, with 10 bases separating them. CDR1 and CDR2 (germline): MNHNS, SASEGT. CDR3 in DNA: TGTGCCAGCAGGGGAGGAGAGAGCAATCAGCCCCAGCATTTT. It specifies CASRGGESNQPQHF.

The CDR3 bases are TGTGCCAGCAGCTTAGGGACCGTTGAAGAGACCCAGTACTTC. Its translation is CASSLGTVEETQYF. The chain carries TRBV7-6 and TRBJ2-5, with D hard to call. With 1 base removed from V and 3 bases from J, the gap between germline ends came to 9 bases. CDR1 SGHVS and CDR2 FNYEAQ come from the germline V gene. The CDR3 sequence is 14 residues long.

The J gene is TRBJ2-1, the V gene TRBV5-6, with 9 bases lining up with TRBD2. The CDR3 contains 15 residues. Germline V CDR1 and CDR2: SGHDT, YYEEEE. Germline trimming cut 5 bases from V and 8 bases from J; bases unmatched to any gene: 11. CDR3 in DNA: TGTGCCAGCAGTCTGCCGGGACTAGCTTTAGATGAGCAGTTCTTC. Protein: CASSLPGLALDEQFF.

The chain has TRBV29-1 and TRBJ2-2; no reliable D call. Germline CDR1 reads SQVTM; CDR2 reads ANQGSEA. The ends were cut back, 6 bases at V and 1 base at J, with 9 bases in the middle. The CDR3 totals 13 residues. CDR3 sequence (DNA): TGCAGCGTCTTAGCCCTGAACACCGGGGAGCTGTTTTTT. Translated, it gives CSVLALNTGELFF.

In its sample, this clone was seen once. Other DNA sequences of this sample code for an identical CDR3. The rearrangement joins TRBV9 to TRBJ2-7; possible D gene TRBD1, 6 bases. Trimming cost V 2 bases and J 0 bases, with 12 bases left between them. This CDR3 is built from 15 residues. CDR1 is SGDLS, CDR2 YYNGEE, per germline. CDR3 amino acids: CASSVGQSSSYEQYF. The CDR3 nucleotides read TGTGCCAGCAGCGTCGGACAGTCGAGCTCCTACGAGCAGTACTTC. The variable domain in full, with the rest retrieved from reference TRBV9 and TRBJ2-7, is DSGVTQTPKHLITATGQRVTLRCSPRSGDLSVYWYQQSLDQGLQFLIQYYNGEERAKGNILERFSAQQFPDLHSELNLSSLELGDSALYFCASSVGQSSSYEQYFGPGTRLTVT.

The rearrangement joins TRBV4-3 to TRBJ2-5, with TRBD1 matching 7 bases. Germline CDR1 LGHNA, CDR2 YSLEER. Trimming at V came to 4 bases and at J to 1 base, leaving 3 bases not matched to a gene. This CDR3 is built from 14 residues. The CDR3 sequence is CASSRGQLQETQYF. The CDR3 nucleotides read TGCGCCAGCAGCCGGGGACAGCTCCAAGAGACCCAGTACTTC.

In regard to this clone: Within the sample, other DNA sequences also encode this same CDR3. The V and J genes are TRBV6-5 and TRBJ2-4, with 8 nucleotides matching TRBD1. Germline lookup yields CDR1 MNHEY and CDR2 SVGAGI. The CDR3 has 14 amino acids. V was clipped by 2 bases and J by 6 bases; unmatched bases: 3. This chain's CDR3 is CASSYGQGTNIQYF. The CDR3 region has the DNA TGTGCCAGCAGTTACGGACAGGGCACAAACATTCAGTACTTC.

Details on this clone: The sample has other DNA sequences that encode this CDR3 too. The V gene is TRBV11-2, the J gene TRBJ2-7; D not certain. In germline, CDR1 is SGHAT, CDR2 FQNNGV. This CDR3 has 14 amino acids. V lost 0 bases and J lost 0, with 6 bases in between. DNA for the CDR3: TGTGCCAGCAGCTTAGATTCGGGCTCCTACGAGCAGTACTTC. This translates into CASSLDSGSYEQYF.

The gene calls are TRBV4-1 and TRBJ2-4; D not resolved. Trimming took off 0 bases at V and 8 bases at J, with 8 bases between the two ends. The germline gives CDR1 MGHRA, CDR2 YSYEKL. The CDR3 runs to 13 residues. The CDR3 DNA sequence: TGCGCCAGCAGCCAAGATATTCGGGACATTCAGTACTTC. This codes for CASSQDIRDIQYF.

Only one count was recorded for this clone. This chain joins TRBV7-2 and TRBJ1-2; D uncertain. Germline lookup yields CDR1 SGHTA and CDR2 FQGNSA. V lost 1 base and J 3 bases, leaving 24 bases between the germline ends. CDR3 size: 19 residues. The CDR3 DNA reads as TGTGCCAGCAGCTTAGGTCCAGAAAACCCAGAACTGATGTACTATGGCTACACCTTC. It is translated as CASSLGPENPELMYYGYTF.

Note on this clone: This same CDR3 is encoded by further DNA sequences in the sample. This sequence joins TRBV18 and TRBJ2-7; tentatively, D is TRBD2 (6 bases). The CDR3 is 13 amino acids. The germline V gene has CDR1 KGHSH and CDR2 LQKENI. With 3 bases removed from V and 1 base from J, the gap between germline ends came to 7 bases. CDR3 bases: TGTGCCAGCTCACCGACTAGGTCCTACGAGCAGTACTTC. Its translation is CASSPTRSYEQYF.

This clone was counted once. The CDR3: CASRPMGQVSYEQYF. As DNA, the CDR3 is TGTGCCAGCAGACCCATGGGACAGGTATCCTACGAGCAGTACTTC. V and J are TRBV28 and TRBJ2-7; 8 bases map to TRBD1. This CDR3 region has 15 residues. J lost 1 base, V lost 6 bases, and 8 bases had no gene match. CDR1 is MDHEN and CDR2 is SYDVKM in the germline V gene.

The V and J genes are TRBV30 and TRBJ1-2; TRBD1 is a possible D gene (5 bases). V lost 2 bases to trimming and J lost 4 bases, with 20 bases between them. Looked up from germline, CDR1 is GTSNPN and CDR2 is SVGIG (reference sequence). The CDR3 runs 16 residues. CDR3 DNA sequence: TGTGCCTGGAGTTTTGCGACCACAGGAGTTCTCTATGGCTACACCTTC. Translation: CAWSFATTGVLYGYTF.

The J gene is TRBJ2-2, the V gene TRBV10-2, with 10 positions matching TRBD2. The CDR3 length is 14 residues. Looked up from germline, CDR1 is WSHSY and CDR2 is SAAADI. J gave up 5 bases and V 7 bases, and 4 bases lay outside the gene matches. The CDR3 coding sequence is TGCGCCAGCACTCCTAGCGGGAGTACCGGGGAGCTGTTTTTT. This codes for CASTPSGSTGELFF.

The V and J genes are TRBV19 and TRBJ2-1; a possible D gene is TRBD2 (6 bases). CDR3 length: 16 residues. Germline V gene data show CDR1 as LNHDA and CDR2 as SQIVND (reference sequence). V gave up 1 base and J gave up 7 bases, with 17 bases separating them. DNA for the CDR3: TGTGCCAGTAGTATAGGGGTGGCGGGAAATGGGAATGAGCAGTTCTTC. This encodes CASSIGVAGNGNEQFF.

CDR3 protein: CASSLILSGTGLEAFF. CDR3 DNA sequence: TGTGCCAGCAGCTTAATATTAAGCGGGACAGGGCTTGAAGCTTTCTTT. The chain is built from TRBV7-6 and TRBJ1-1, with 9 bases matching TRBD1. The germline V gene has CDR1 SGHVS and CDR2 FNYEAQ. V was clipped by 2 bases and J by 7 bases; unmatched bases: 11. This CDR3 has 16 amino acids.

The CDR3 region has the DNA TGTGCCAGCAGCTTATGGCCCGATACAAGACTCTACGAGCAGTACTTC. Translated, it gives CASSLWPDTRLYEQYF. The chain couples TRBV11-1 to TRBJ2-7; no firm D call. V lost 2 bases, J lost 3 bases, and 17 bases lay in between. The CDR3 runs 16 residues. From germline, CDR1 is SGHAT and CDR2 FQDESV (reference sequence).